Listed here is a single T cell receptor beta chain. Antigen specificity is unknown. This CDR3 spans 15 amino acids. V shed 4 bases and J 2 bases; nucleotides not matched to a gene: 6. In germline, CDR1 is SGDLS, CDR2 YYNGEE. This sample was included in a study of radiation and T cells in renal cell carcinoma. Described time point: blood 4 weeks post-SBRT, at nephrectomy. Treatment meaning: 15 Gy SBRT to primary tumor, nephrectomy 4 weeks later. Nephrectomy followed 15 Gy stereotactic body radiation by 4 weeks. The tumor was a clear cell renal cell carcinoma. TCRdb's copy holds only in-frame clones and misses some; the assay was immunoSEQ multiplex PCR. The sample lists 130,000 to 150,000 clones, 86% occurring once. Study findings and constraints: Top tumor clonotypes rose in blood 2 weeks post-radiation, then contracted. Baseline intratumoral clonotype presence is unknown without pretreatment biopsies.

The rearrangement joins TRBV9 to TRBJ2-3; TRBD1 matches 8 bases. This sequence was found in a woman aged 45-60 years with renal cell carcinoma. The source material was blood, sampled from a patient whose treatment included radiotherapy and nephrectomy. The CDR3 DNA is TGTGCCAGCAGCCCTGGACAGGGCTACACAGATACGCAGTATTTT. It is translated as CASSPGQGYTDTQYF.